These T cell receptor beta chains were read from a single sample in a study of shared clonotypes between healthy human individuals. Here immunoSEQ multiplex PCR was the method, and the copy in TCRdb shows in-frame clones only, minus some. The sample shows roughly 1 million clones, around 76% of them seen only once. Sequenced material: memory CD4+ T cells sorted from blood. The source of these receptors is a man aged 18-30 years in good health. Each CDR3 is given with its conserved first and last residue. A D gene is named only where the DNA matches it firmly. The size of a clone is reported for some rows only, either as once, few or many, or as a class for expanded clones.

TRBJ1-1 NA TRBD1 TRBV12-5 TGTGCTAGTGGCCCCCACCCCTCAGGGGGCCTTTCCGTCACTGAAGCTTTCTTT CASGPHPSGGLSVTEAFF
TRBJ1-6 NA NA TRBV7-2 TGTGCCAGCACCACCGGGACGAAAAATTCACCCCTCCACTTT CASTTGTKNSPLHF
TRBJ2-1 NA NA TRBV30 TGTGCCTGGTGGGGTACGGGACCCCCACGCACTGAGCAGTTCTTC CAWWGTGPPRTEQFF
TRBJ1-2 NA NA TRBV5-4 TGTGCCAGCCTCCGAGAGGGGGGACGTGGCTACACCTTC CASLREGGRGYTF
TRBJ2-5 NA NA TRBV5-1 TGCGCCAGCAGCTCTGTAGGGATGGAGACCCAGTACTTC CASSSVGMETQYF
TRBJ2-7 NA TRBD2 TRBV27 TGTGCCAGCAGTTTTCGGAGTAGCGGGACGGCATCCTACGAGCAGTACTTC CASSFRSSGTASYEQYF
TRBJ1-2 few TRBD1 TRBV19 TGTGCCAGTAGAGCCGCGGGACAGAAATATGGCTACACCTTC CASRAAGQKYGYTF
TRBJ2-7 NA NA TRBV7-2 TGTGCCAGCAGCTTCCCGGGGGAGTACGAGCAGTACTTC CASSFPGEYEQYF
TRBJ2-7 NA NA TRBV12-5 TGTGCTAGTAGTGGGGTCGGGGGGCTGGAAAAGACCTACGAGCAGTACTTC CASSGVGGLEKTYEQYF
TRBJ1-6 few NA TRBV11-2 TGTGCCAGCACCGTGACAGGAGAGGGGAATTCACCCCTCCACTTT CASTVTGEGNSPLHF
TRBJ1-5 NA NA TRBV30 TGTGCCTGGAGTGCATCTCCTGGGCCCCAGCATTTT CAWSASPGPQHF
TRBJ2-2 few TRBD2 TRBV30 TGTGCCTGGAGTGTACGGGAGGGGTTCACCGGGGAGCTGTTTTTT CAWSVREGFTGELFF
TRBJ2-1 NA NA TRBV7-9 TGTGCCAGCATGGCCGGGAGTAAAAATGAGCAGTTCTTC CASMAGSKNEQFF
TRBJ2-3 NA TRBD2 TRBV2 TGTGCCAGCAGTTTGACGGCTAGCGGGGGGGGATCAGATACGCAGTATTTT CASSLTASGGGSDTQYF
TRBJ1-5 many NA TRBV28 TGTGCCAGCAGTAAGCAGTTAAATCAGCCCCAGCATTTT CASSKQLNQPQHF
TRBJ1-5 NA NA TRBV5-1 TGCGCCAGCAGCCCCGGGACCTTTAGCAATCAGCCCCAGCATTTT CASSPGTFSNQPQHF
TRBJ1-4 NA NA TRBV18 TGTGCCAGCTCATTACGGGGCGCTAATGAAAAACTGTTTTTT CASSLRGANEKLFF